The 21 T cell receptor beta chains presented below share a single source sample, sequenced in a study of blood T cell repertoires in COVID-19. Clones were read by immunoSEQ multiplex PCR, and TCRdb kept only the in-frame ones, dropping some. The sample includes about 190,000 clones, around nine tenths seen only once; the top ten take less than 1.5%. Sequencing was carried out using peripheral blood. The source of these receptors is a young man with acute or convalescent COVID-19.

The V gene is TRBV5-1, the J gene TRBJ2-7, with 12 bases lining up with TRBD1. CDR1 SGHRS and CDR2 YFSETQ come from the germline V gene. V lost 3 bases and J lost 6; bases outside the gene matches: 4. The CDR3 totals 14 residues. CDR3 protein: CASSWGQGAIEQYF. The CDR3 nucleotides are TGCGCCAGCAGCTGGGGACAGGGGGCTATCGAGCAGTACTTC.

The chain employs TRBV6-5 and TRBJ2-7, with 8 bases that match TRBD2. The CDR3 has 15 residues. The trim removed 2 bases at V and 3 bases at J, leaving 6 bases unmatched. Germline-derived CDR1 and CDR2 are MNHEY and SVGAGI. CDR3 loop: CASSYGSRGDYEQYF. In nucleotides, the CDR3 is TGTGCCAGCAGTTACGGATCGCGGGGGGACTACGAGCAGTACTTC.

The chain joins TRBV6-5 to TRBJ1-2; maybe TRBD1 (6 bases). The CDR3 runs 12 residues. Trimming pared 10 bases from V and 7 bases from J, leaving 16 bases between. The germline V gene encodes CDR1 MNHEY and CDR2 SVGAGI. CDR3 coding DNA: TGTGCCATCCTGATACAGGGACGTGGCTACACCTTC. Translated: CAILIQGRGYTF.

This chain links TRBV18 with TRBJ1-6; maybe TRBD1 (6 bases). Germline-derived CDR1 and CDR2 are KGHSH and LQKENI. The V gene lost 4 bases and the J gene lost 6 bases, with 10 bases spanning the gap. The CDR3 is made up of 14 amino acids. DNA of the CDR3: TGTGCCAGCTCACAGGGGGACCGTAATTCACCCCTCCACTTT. It translates to CASSQGDRNSPLHF.

This chain joins TRBV6-1 and TRBJ1-5, with D possibly being TRBD1 (6 bases). Germline V CDR1 and CDR2: MNHNS, SASEGT. V dropped 3 bases and J dropped 11 bases, with 17 bases sitting between them. The CDR3 sequence is 14 residues long. This chain's CDR3 is CASSEQGLKAAQHF. CDR3 nucleotides: TGTGCCAGCAGTGAGCAGGGGCTAAAGGCGGCCCAGCATTTT.

The chain employs TRBV5-5 and TRBJ1-2; 8 bases are shared with TRBD1. Losses at the gene ends were 7 bases for V and 4 bases for J; bases not matched to a gene: 15. Germline V gene lookup returns CDR1 SGHKS and CDR2 YYEKEE (reference sequence). This CDR3 spans 16 amino acids. The DNA for the CDR3 is TGTGCCAGCTCAACGGGTACGGCAGGGGGCCTCTATGGCTACACCTTC. Translation: CASSTGTAGGLYGYTF.

This chain uses TRBV28 with TRBJ2-1; 9 nucleotides match TRBD2. The V gene's germline CDR1 is MDHEN and CDR2 SYDVKM. CDR3 length: 16 amino acids. Unmatched junction bases numbered 6, after V lost 6 bases and J lost 0 bases. The CDR3 spells CASRIAGVSSYNEQFF. CDR3 bases: TGTGCCAGCAGGATAGCGGGGGTCAGCTCCTACAATGAGCAGTTCTTC.

V and J are TRBV5-6 and TRBJ1-6; 10 bases line up with TRBD1. V lost 3 bases to trimming and J lost 8 bases; unmatched junction nucleotides: 5. Germline V gives CDR1 SGHDT, CDR2 YYEEEE. The length of the CDR3 is 15 residues. The CDR3 DNA reads TGTGCCAGCAGCTACGGGACAGGGGCCTATTCACCCCTCCACTTT. Translated: CASSYGTGAYSPLHF.

The chain couples TRBV6-2 or TRBV6-3 to TRBJ2-2; D uncertain. The CDR3 length is 13 residues. Per the germline V gene, CDR1 is MNHEY and CDR2 is SVGEGT. V lost 4 bases and J 6 bases, leaving 9 bases between the germline ends. The DNA of the CDR3 is TGTGCCAGCAGTTTACATACCGCCGGGGAGCTGTTTTTT. Protein product: CASSLHTAGELFF.

The chain carries TRBV9 and TRBJ2-1, with 10 bases fitting TRBD2. The V gene's germline CDR1 is SGDLS and CDR2 YYNGEE. CDR3 size: 13 residues. V dropped 4 bases and J dropped 9; count of bases not matched to a gene: 4. CDR3 nucleotide sequence: TGTGCCAGCAGCCTAGCGGGAGAGAGTGAGCAGTTCTTC. Encoded protein: CASSLAGESEQFF. Filled out from reference TRBV9 and TRBJ2-1, the complete variable domain reads DSGVTQTPKHLITATGQRVTLRCSPRSGDLSVYWYQQSLDQGLQFLIQYYNGEERAKGNILERFSAQQFPDLHSELNLSSLELGDSALYFCASSLAGESEQFFGPGTRLTVL.

This clone has just a few counts. This sequence joins TRBV5-1 and TRBJ1-3; TRBD1 matches at 7 bases. J gave up 4 bases and V 3 bases, and 7 bases lay outside the gene matches. The germline V gene has CDR1 SGHRS and CDR2 YFSETQ. The CDR3 is made up of 15 amino acids. The CDR3 DNA is TGCGCCAGCAGCTCAACAGGGGCAGGCGGAAACACCATATATTTT. The encoded protein is CASSSTGAGGNTIYF.

In regard to this clone: The identical CDR3 is also encoded by other nucleotide sequences in the sample. This rearrangement joins TRBV6-5 to TRBJ1-5; the D gene is possibly TRBD1 (6 bases). With 6 bases removed from V and 6 bases from J, the gap between germline ends came to 12 bases. The CDR3 covers 13 residues. CDR1 MNHEY and CDR2 SVGAGI come from the germline V gene. Here the CDR3 reads CASRGGFGQPQHF. CDR3 sequence (DNA): TGTGCCAGCAGAGGGGGTTTCGGTCAGCCCCAGCATTTT.

The CDR3 nucleotides are TGTGCCAGCAGTGAATCCCTTAATAGTGGCTACACCTTC. It is translated as CASSESLNSGYTF. V and J are TRBV6-1 and TRBJ1-2; D call uncertain. The germline CDR1 and CDR2 sequences are MNHNS and SASEGT. The CDR3 loop spans 13 amino acids. Trimming took 2 bases from V and 7 from J, leaving 11 bases between them.

The chain employs TRBV5-1 and TRBJ2-7; a possible D gene is TRBD2 (6 bases). V shed 4 bases and J shed 6 bases, with 20 bases lying between them. The CDR3 loop spans 15 amino acids. The germline gives CDR1 SGHRS, CDR2 YFSETQ. The CDR3 here is CASSPGDSRKGEQYF. The CDR3 region has the DNA TGCGCCAGCAGCCCTGGGGACTCAAGGAAAGGCGAGCAGTACTTC.

The chain uses TRBV28 and TRBJ1-4, with a tentative D call TRBD1 (5 bases). The CDR3 sequence is 13 residues long. CDR1 and CDR2 from the germline V gene are MDHEN and SYDVKM. V was shortened by 4 bases and J by 10 bases, with 13 bases between the two germline ends. The CDR3 region has the DNA TGTGCCAGCAGTTCTGATACAAGGGGAAAACTGTTTTTT. Residues: CASSSDTRGKLFF. Filled out from reference TRBV28 and TRBJ1-4, the complete variable domain reads DVKVTQSSRYLVKRTGEKVFLECVQDMDHENMFWYRQDPGLGLRLIYFSYDVKMKEKGDIPEGYSVSREKKERFSLILESASTNQTSMYLCASSSDTRGKLFFGSGTQLSVL.

The chain couples TRBV4-1 to TRBJ2-3; D is uncertain. Trimming took 1 base from V and 0 from J, leaving 8 bases between them. Germline-derived CDR1 and CDR2 are MGHRA and YSYEKL. This CDR3 has 15 amino acids. CDR3 sequence (DNA): TGCGCCAGCAGCCAAGTGGCCGTTAGCACAGATACGCAGTATTTT. It yields the protein CASSQVAVSTDTQYF.

This chain links TRBV6-1 with TRBJ2-7; D may be TRBD2 (6 bases). The V gene lost 2 bases and the J gene lost 1 base, with 9 bases spanning the gap. CDR1 and CDR2 from the germline V gene are MNHNS and SASEGT. The CDR3 has 14 residues. The CDR3 region has the DNA TGTGCCAGCAGTGAATTGGGGGGATCCTACGAGCAGTACTTC. It codes for CASSELGGSYEQYF.

The chain couples TRBV7-3 to TRBJ2-1; 12 nucleotides match TRBD2. The V gene end was trimmed by 4 bases and the J gene end by 6 bases; junction bases not matched to a gene: 4. CDR1 is SGHTA and CDR2 is FQGTGA in the germline V gene. This CDR3 has 15 amino acids. The CDR3 here is CASSSGLAGLNEQFF. The DNA for the CDR3 is TGTGCCAGCAGCTCGGGACTAGCGGGCCTCAATGAGCAGTTCTTC.

The chain is built from TRBV6-1 and TRBJ1-6; D remains unclear. In germline, CDR1 is MNHNS, CDR2 SASEGT. The CDR3 extends over 14 amino acids. V was pared by 1 base and J by 12 bases, with 13 bases between. The chain's CDR3 is CASSEVYTSGPLHF. The CDR3 DNA reads as TGTGCCAGCAGTGAAGTTTATACGTCAGGACCCCTCCACTTT.

The rearrangement joins TRBV27 to TRBJ2-7; TRBD1 matches at 8 bases. CDR3 length equals 16 residues. V dropped 4 bases and J dropped 0; count of bases not matched to a gene: 8. Per the germline V gene, CDR1 is MNHEY and CDR2 is SMNVEV (reference sequence). The CDR3 loop reads CASSSDRTGSSYEQYF. CDR3 nucleotides: TGTGCCAGCAGTTCCGATCGGACAGGGAGCTCCTACGAGCAGTACTTC.

CDR3 nucleotides: TGTGCCAGCAGTGAGTTAGAGAGGATCCAGACCCAGTACTTC. Its translation: CASSELERIQTQYF. This chain links TRBV25-1 with TRBJ2-5; D is unclear. Trimming pared 3 bases from V and 6 bases from J, leaving 14 bases between. This CDR3 region has 14 residues. Germline CDR1 reads MGHDK; CDR2 reads SYGVNS.